The 29 T cell receptor beta chains in this list originate from one sample, sequenced in a study of blood T cell repertoires in COVID-19. Repertoires were generated with immunoSEQ multiplex PCR, while TCRdb's copy carries only in-frame clones and drops some. The sample includes 50,000 to 75,000 clones, 60% to 80% seen only once; the top ten take less than 25%. Sequencing was carried out using peripheral blood. These receptors were taken from a man older than 75 with active or convalescent COVID-19.

The CDR3 nucleotides are TGCGCCAGCAGCTTGACTAGCGGGATGCGCGAGCAGTACTTC. Its translation: CASSLTSGMREQYF. The chain recombines TRBV5-1 with TRBJ2-7; TRBD2 matches at 10 bases. Germline loops: CDR1 SGHRS, CDR2 YFSETQ. The CDR3 runs to 14 residues. Losses at the gene ends were 1 base for V and 6 bases for J; bases not matched to a gene: 4.

This clone was detected only a few times. The chain couples TRBV15 to TRBJ2-7; the D gene is possibly TRBD1 (6 bases). V gave up 0 bases and J gave up 1 base, with 10 bases separating them. Germline CDR1 reads LNHNV; CDR2 reads YYDKDF (reference sequence). This CDR3 spans 15 amino acids. The CDR3 region has the DNA TGTGCCACCAGCAGAGATCGGGACAATTCCTACGAGCAGTACTTC. This codes for CATSRDRDNSYEQYF.

V usage is TRBV7-9 and J usage is TRBJ2-5; TRBD1 agrees at 11 bases. The CDR3 extends over 14 amino acids. Germline CDR1 and CDR2: SEHNR and FQNEAQ (reference sequence). Trimming took 5 bases from V and 2 from J; bases not matched to a gene: 1. CDR3 protein: CASSRDRGQETQYF. As DNA, the CDR3 is TGTGCCAGCAGCCGGGACAGGGGGCAAGAGACCCAGTACTTC. Using reference TRBV7-9 and TRBJ2-5 for the parts outside the CDR3, the full variable domain is DTGVSQNPRHKITKRGQNVTFRCDPISEHNRLYWYRQTLGQGPEFLTYFQNEAQLEKSRLLSDRFSAERPKGSFSTLEIQRTEQGDSAMYLCASSRDRGQETQYFGPGTRLLVL.

The chain has TRBV24-1 and TRBJ2-5; TRBD1 matches 11 bases. Germline values: CDR1 KGHDR, CDR2 SFDVKD. The CDR3 is 16 amino acids. V shed 2 bases, J shed 4 bases, and the junction held 5 bases outside the gene matches. The CDR3 sequence: CATSDSGTGGGETQYF. The DNA of the CDR3 is TGTGCCACCAGTGATTCCGGGACAGGGGGAGGAGAGACCCAGTACTTC.

V usage is TRBV4-2 and J usage is TRBJ2-7, with D possibly matching TRBD1 (6 bases). Per germline, CDR1 LGHNA and CDR2 YNFKEQ. CDR3 length: 15 residues. Deletions cut 3 bases from V and 2 bases from J, with 14 bases between. The CDR3 nucleotides read TGTGCCAGCAGCCAGGACAGAGGAGCAACCTACGAGCAGTACTTC. Translated, it gives CASSQDRGATYEQYF.

CDR3 DNA sequence: TGTGCCAGCAGCTCTATTACAGCTAACTATGGCTACACCTTC. This codes for CASSSITANYGYTF. This chain joins TRBV7-9 and TRBJ1-2; no reliable D call. Trimming removed 4 bases at V and 0 bases at J, with 9 bases between. The CDR3 is made up of 14 amino acids. Per the germline V gene, CDR1 is SEHNR and CDR2 is FQNEAQ (reference sequence).

This clone was seen a few times. The chain joins TRBV27 to TRBJ2-7; 9 nucleotides agree with TRBD1. V shed 6 bases and J 3 bases; nucleotides not matched to a gene: 3. The CDR3 runs to 13 residues. Germline V CDR1 and CDR2: MNHEY, SMNVEV (reference sequence). CDR3: CASRGDRDYEQYF. The CDR3 DNA reads as TGTGCCAGCAGGGGGGACAGGGACTACGAGCAGTACTTC.

This chain links TRBV7-7 with TRBJ2-2; D gene ambiguous. CDR1 is SSHAT and CDR2 is FNYEAQ in the germline V gene (reference sequence). The germline V and J ends were trimmed by 3 bases and 0 bases, with 8 bases remaining between them. This CDR3 is built from 15 residues. CDR3 bases: TGTGCCAGCAGCTTTCAACAGTCGAACACCGGGGAGCTGTTTTTT. Encoded protein: CASSFQQSNTGELFF.

This chain uses TRBV4-1 with TRBJ2-1, with 9 bases that match TRBD2. Germline loops: CDR1 MGHRA, CDR2 YSYEKL. Trimming cost V 4 bases and J 0 bases; bases outside gene matches: 4. The CDR3 spans 16 residues. The CDR3: CASSRQAGGSYNEQFF. The CDR3, as DNA: TGCGCCAGCAGCCGCCAAGCGGGGGGCTCCTACAATGAGCAGTTCTTC.

The chain recombines TRBV6-5 with TRBJ1-5; D not certain. The germline gives CDR1 MNHEY, CDR2 SVGAGI. Trimming removed 5 bases at V and 7 bases at J, with 12 bases between. This CDR3 region has 13 residues. Written as DNA, the CDR3 is TGTGCCAGCAGTCCCCCGCCGGGGCAGCCCCAGCATTTT. It is translated as CASSPPPGQPQHF.

The V and J genes are TRBV19 and TRBJ2-7; 7 positions agree with TRBD1. CDR1 is LNHDA, CDR2 SQIVND, per germline (reference sequence). V shed 3 bases and J 7 bases; nucleotides not matched to a gene: 12. CDR3 length: 15 amino acids. CDR3 loop: CASSIMGQFFGEQYF. CDR3 nucleotides: TGTGCCAGTAGTATTATGGGACAGTTCTTCGGTGAGCAGTACTTC. Combining the CDR3 with reference TRBV19 and TRBJ2-7 gives the whole variable domain DGGITQSPKYLFRKEGQNVTLSCEQNLNHDAMYWYRQDPGQGLRLIYYSQIVNDFQKGDIAEGYSVSREKKESFPLTVTSAQKNPTAFYLCASSIMGQFFGEQYFGPGTRLTVT.

J is TRBJ1-3 and V is TRBV6-5; TRBD1 agrees at 9 bases. The CDR3 extends over 15 amino acids. Germline CDR1 is MNHEY and CDR2 is SVGAGI. Germline trimming cut 7 bases from V and 4 bases from J; bases unmatched to any gene: 8. The CDR3 region is CASIRDREFGNTIYF. Written as DNA, the CDR3 is TGTGCCAGCATAAGGGACAGGGAGTTCGGAAACACCATATATTTT.

V is TRBV24-1 and J is TRBJ1-4, with 8 bases lining up with TRBD1. This CDR3 is 14 amino acids long. From germline, CDR1 is KGHDR and CDR2 SFDVKD. V shed 4 bases, J shed 6 bases, and the junction held 3 bases outside the gene matches. The CDR3 sequence: CATSDPGQDEKLFF. In DNA form, the CDR3 reads TGTGCCACCAGTGACCCGGGACAGGATGAAAAACTGTTTTTT.

The CDR3 DNA is TGTGCCAGCAGCTTCGGGTTGCGGAACTACGAGCAGTACTTC. It translates to CASSFGLRNYEQYF. The chain is built from TRBV7-2 and TRBJ2-7; D is unresolved. V lost 3 bases to trimming and J lost 3 bases, with 12 bases between them. In germline, CDR1 is SGHTA, CDR2 FQGNSA. The CDR3 runs 14 residues.

The chain combines TRBV3-1 (or the pseudogene TRBV3-2) with TRBJ2-1; a possible D gene is TRBD2 (5 bases). V gave up 2 bases and J gave up 7 bases, with 12 bases separating them. This CDR3 has 14 residues. The V gene's germline CDR1 is LGHDT and CDR2 YNNKEL (reference sequence). The CDR3 coding sequence is TGTGCCAGCAGCCAATCGGTTGGCGGGAATGAGCAGTTCTTC. Translated: CASSQSVGGNEQFF.

This clone has just a few counts. This chain uses TRBV5-4 with TRBJ1-6; D is possibly TRBD1 (5 bases). Germline CDR1 reads SGHNT; CDR2 reads YYREEE (reference sequence). Trimming cost V 5 bases and J 4 bases, with 10 bases left between them. There are 14 residues in the CDR3. The CDR3 region is CASSSRQYNSPLHF. The CDR3 DNA sequence: TGTGCCAGCAGTTCGCGACAGTATAATTCACCCCTCCACTTT.

The V gene is TRBV19, the J gene TRBJ2-2, with TRBD1 matching 12 bases. The CDR3 covers 16 residues. CDR1 is LNHDA and CDR2 is SQIVND in the germline V gene (reference sequence). Trimming removed 5 bases from V and 3 bases from J; junction bases left unmatched: 4. CDR3 DNA sequence: TGTGCCAGTAGTGCGGGACAGGGGGCCGACACCGGGGAGCTGTTTTTT. As protein: CASSAGQGADTGELFF. Using reference TRBV19 and TRBJ2-2 for the parts outside the CDR3, the full variable domain is DGGITQSPKYLFRKEGQNVTLSCEQNLNHDAMYWYRQDPGQGLRLIYYSQIVNDFQKGDIAEGYSVSREKKESFPLTVTSAQKNPTAFYLCASSAGQGADTGELFFGEGSRLTVL.

The chain has TRBV3-1 (or the pseudogene TRBV3-2) and TRBJ2-3; 8 bases are a match to TRBD2. There are 14 residues in the CDR3. V gave up 3 bases and J gave up 10 bases; unmatched junction bases: 9. In germline, CDR1 is LGHDT, CDR2 YNNKEL (reference sequence). The CDR3 is CASSHSGGDDAQYF. The DNA of the CDR3 is TGTGCCAGCAGCCACAGCGGGGGAGACGATGCGCAGTATTTT.

The chain joins TRBV5-1 to TRBJ2-5; D is perhaps TRBD2 (5 bases). V was clipped by 5 bases and J by 2 bases, with 10 bases between them. Germline-derived CDR1 and CDR2 are SGHRS and YFSETQ. The CDR3 is 13 amino acids. This CDR3 reads CASRAGQQETQYF. The CDR3 DNA reads TGCGCCAGCAGGGCGGGCCAGCAAGAGACCCAGTACTTC.

The chain has TRBV5-1 and TRBJ2-3; 9 nucleotides line up with TRBD2. The CDR3 loop spans 14 amino acids. Trimming took 5 bases from V and 2 from J; bases not matched to a gene: 3. Germline CDR1 reads SGHRS; CDR2 reads YFSETQ. The CDR3 loop reads CASRLAGFTDTQYF. In nucleotides, the CDR3 is TGCGCCAGCAGACTAGCGGGCTTCACAGATACGCAGTATTTT.

This clone was found once. The chain links TRBV6-5 to TRBJ2-3; maybe TRBD2 (6 bases). V was cut by 5 bases and J by 2 bases, with 11 bases left in between. This CDR3 spans 14 amino acids. Germline values: CDR1 MNHEY, CDR2 SVGAGI. DNA for the CDR3: TGTGCCAGCAGTATTAGCGGTTCCACAGATACGCAGTATTTT. Protein sequence: CASSISGSTDTQYF.

This clone came up a few times. V is TRBV10-3 and J is TRBJ2-7, with 7 bases that match TRBD2. J was trimmed by 6 bases and V by 0 bases; bases with no gene match: 5. CDR3 length: 14 amino acids. Per germline, CDR1 ENHRY and CDR2 SYGVKD. The CDR3 region is CAISESRRESEQYF. The CDR3 coding sequence is TGTGCCATCAGTGAGTCGAGGCGGGAGAGCGAGCAGTACTTC.

The chain recombines TRBV2 with TRBJ2-7; 10 bases map to TRBD1. Losses at the gene ends were 8 bases for V and 5 bases for J; bases not matched to a gene: 9. The CDR3 covers 14 residues. Per the germline V gene, CDR1 is SNHLY and CDR2 is FYNNEI. This CDR3 reads CASEPGQGFNEQYF. In nucleotides, the CDR3 is TGTGCCAGCGAACCGGGACAGGGGTTTAACGAGCAGTACTTC.

In its sample, this clone was seen once. This rearrangement joins TRBV9 to TRBJ1-3; 7 positions match TRBD1. There are 16 residues in the CDR3. CDR1 and CDR2 (germline): SGDLS, YYNGEE. J gave up 0 bases and V 3 bases, and 6 bases lay outside the gene matches. CDR3 residues: CASSAGQSFSGNTIYF. The CDR3 nucleotides are TGTGCCAGCAGCGCGGGACAGTCTTTCTCTGGAAACACCATATATTTT.

V usage is TRBV5-6 and J usage is TRBJ1-2; 8 bases map to TRBD1. The CDR3 is made up of 16 amino acids. In germline, CDR1 is SGHDT, CDR2 YYEEEE. Germline trimming cut 5 bases from V and 4 bases from J; bases unmatched to any gene: 13. The CDR3 bases are TGTGCCAGCAGTCAGATTGGACAGGGTGGGATCTATGGCTACACCTTC. As protein: CASSQIGQGGIYGYTF.

This chain uses TRBV6-2 or TRBV6-3 with TRBJ2-1; tentatively, D is TRBD2 (6 bases). The germline gives CDR1 MNHEY, CDR2 SVGEGT. Trimming removed 5 bases from V and 8 bases from J, with 10 bases in between. This CDR3 has 12 residues. The CDR3 DNA reads TGTGCCAGCAGTCGACTAGGTGATGAGCAGTTCTTC. Translating gives CASSRLGDEQFF.

The chain has TRBV5-4 and TRBJ2-3; D call uncertain. Between the trimmed V and J ends, which lost 4 bases and 2 bases, there was a span of 5 bases. The CDR3 runs 12 residues. Germline V lookup: CDR1 SGHNT, CDR2 YYREEE (reference sequence). The CDR3 coding sequence is TGTGCCAGCAGCCCTAACACAGATACGCAGTATTTT. Translation: CASSPNTDTQYF.

The gene calls are TRBV3-1 (or the pseudogene TRBV3-2) and TRBJ1-5, with D possibly being TRBD1 (5 bases). CDR1 is LGHDT, CDR2 YNNKEL, per germline (reference sequence). There are 15 residues in the CDR3. V gave up 6 bases and J gave up 7 bases, with 19 bases separating them. CDR3 region: CASSRHQGSGQPQHF. DNA for the CDR3: TGTGCCAGCAGTCGTCATCAGGGTAGCGGGCAGCCCCAGCATTTT.

V and J are TRBV2 and TRBJ1-5; D not resolved. There are 13 residues in the CDR3. CDR1 and CDR2 (germline): SNHLY, FYNNEI. Deletions cut 3 bases from V and 2 bases from J, with 5 bases between. CDR3 amino acids: CASSDLGNQPQHF. The CDR3, as DNA: TGTGCCAGCAGTGATTTAGGCAATCAGCCCCAGCATTTT.